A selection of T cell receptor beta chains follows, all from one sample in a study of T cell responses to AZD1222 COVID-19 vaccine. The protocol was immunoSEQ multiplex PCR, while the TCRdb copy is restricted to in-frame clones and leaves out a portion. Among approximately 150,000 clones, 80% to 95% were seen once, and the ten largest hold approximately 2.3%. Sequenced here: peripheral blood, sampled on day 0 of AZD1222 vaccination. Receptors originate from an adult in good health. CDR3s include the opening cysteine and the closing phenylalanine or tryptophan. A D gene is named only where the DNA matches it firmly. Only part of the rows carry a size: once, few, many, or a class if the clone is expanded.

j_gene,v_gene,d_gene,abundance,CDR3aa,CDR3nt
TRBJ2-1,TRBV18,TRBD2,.,CASSPPGGGAPNEQFF,TGTGCCAGCTCACCACCGGGCGGGGGGGCCCCAAATGAGCAGTTCTTC
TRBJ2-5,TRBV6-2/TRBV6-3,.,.,CASTPGGDEETQYF,TGTGCCAGCACCCCGGGGGGCGACGAAGAGACCCAGTACTTC
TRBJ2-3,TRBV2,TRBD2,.,CASSRTSGRSFTDTQYF,TGTGCCAGCAGCCGGACTAGCGGGAGGAGCTTCACAGATACGCAGTATTTT
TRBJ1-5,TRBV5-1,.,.,CASSFQAGGNQPQHF,TGCGCCAGCAGCTTCCAGGCGGGGGGCAATCAGCCCCAGCATTTT
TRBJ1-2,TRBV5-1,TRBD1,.,CASRVGYRGSDGYTF,TGCGCCAGCAGAGTGGGCTACAGGGGTTCTGATGGCTACACCTTC
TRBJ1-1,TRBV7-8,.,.,CASSPLAGYRYTEAFF,TGTGCCAGCAGCCCACTCGCGGGGTATCGGTACACTGAAGCTTTCTTT
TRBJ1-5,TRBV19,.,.,CASSIPTGFEGGTQPQHF,TGTGCCAGTAGTATCCCTACAGGGTTTGAAGGGGGGACGCAGCCCCAGCATTTT
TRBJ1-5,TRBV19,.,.,CASSTTGFEQPQHF,TGTGCCAGTAGTACGACAGGTTTTGAACAGCCCCAGCATTTT
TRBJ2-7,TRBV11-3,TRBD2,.,CASSRGGASGPREQYF,TGTGCCAGCAGCCGAGGTGGGGCTAGCGGGCCTCGGGAGCAGTACTTC
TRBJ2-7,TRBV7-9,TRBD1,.,CASSFSGGTGYEQYF,TGTGCCAGCAGCTTTAGCGGAGGGACAGGCTACGAGCAGTACTTC
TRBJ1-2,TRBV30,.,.,CAWSPGSYGYTF,TGTGCCTGGAGTCCGGGGTCGTATGGCTACACCTTC
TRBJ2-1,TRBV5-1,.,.,CASSSDNQGYNEQFF,TGCGCCAGCAGCTCCGACAATCAGGGTTACAATGAGCAGTTCTTC
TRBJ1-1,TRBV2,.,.,CASPQAREAFF,TGTGCCAGCCCGCAGGCGAGGGAAGCTTTCTTT
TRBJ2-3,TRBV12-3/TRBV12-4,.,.,CASTLWKDTQYF,TGTGCCAGCACCCTATGGAAAGATACGCAGTATTTT
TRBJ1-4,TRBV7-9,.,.,CASSVIPSTNEKLFF,TGTGCCAGCAGCGTGATACCCTCAACTAATGAAAAACTGTTTTTT
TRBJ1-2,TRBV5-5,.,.,CASSRPGGGPYGYTF,TGTGCCAGCAGCCGACCCGGAGGAGGGCCCTATGGCTACACCTTC
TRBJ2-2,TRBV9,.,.,CASSVVLDTGELFF,TGTGCCAGCAGCGTGGTCCTAGATACCGGGGAGCTGTTTTTT
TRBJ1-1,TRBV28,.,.,CASSLVDSSARQAFF,TGTGCCAGCAGTTTAGTTGACAGCTCTGCCCGGCAGGCTTTCTTT
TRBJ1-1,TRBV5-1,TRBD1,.,CASSDGQGPTEAFF,TGCGCCAGCAGCGACGGACAGGGGCCCACTGAAGCTTTCTTT
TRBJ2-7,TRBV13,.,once,CASSLGGRITSYEQYF,TGTGCCAGCAGCTTAGGGGGACGGATTACGTCCTACGAGCAGTACTTC
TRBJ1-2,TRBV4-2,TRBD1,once,CASSQGTGVGYGYTF,TGTGCCAGCAGCCAAGGCACAGGGGTGGGCTATGGCTACACCTTC
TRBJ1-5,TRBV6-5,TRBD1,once,CASSYDRDGQPQHF,TGTGCCAGCAGTTACGACAGGGATGGACAGCCCCAGCATTTT
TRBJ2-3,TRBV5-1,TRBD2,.,CASSLGLAGGSTDTQYF,TGCGCCAGCAGCTTGGGACTAGCGGGAGGGAGCACAGATACGCAGTATTTT
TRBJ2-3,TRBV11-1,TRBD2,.,CASSDGRPSTDTQYF,TGTGCCAGCAGCGACGGGAGGCCTAGCACAGATACGCAGTATTTT
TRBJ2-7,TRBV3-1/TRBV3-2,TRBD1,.,CASSQTGQVVDEQYF,TGTGCCAGCAGCCAGACGGGACAGGTAGTGGACGAGCAGTACTTC
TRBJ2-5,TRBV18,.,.,CASSPPGVLARETQYF,TGTGCCAGCTCACCACCGGGAGTTCTGGCACGGGAGACCCAGTACTTC
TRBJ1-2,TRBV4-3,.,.,CASSQEGIGTVPNYGYTF,TGCGCCAGCAGCCAAGAGGGGATTGGAACAGTACCTAACTATGGCTACACCTTC
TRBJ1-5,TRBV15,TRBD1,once,CATNPGQVFSNQPQHF,TGTGCCACCAACCCTGGACAGGTATTTAGCAATCAGCCCCAGCATTTT
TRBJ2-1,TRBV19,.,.,CASRDGSIHNEQFF,TGTGCCAGTAGAGACGGGAGTATCCACAATGAGCAGTTCTTC
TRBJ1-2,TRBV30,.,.,CAWSPGDGYGYTF,TGTGCCTGGAGTCCAGGGGACGGCTATGGCTACACCTTC
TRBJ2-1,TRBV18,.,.,CASSPSQTNEQFF,TGTGCCAGCTCACCGAGCCAGACCAATGAGCAGTTCTTC
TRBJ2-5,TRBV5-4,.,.,CASSPGPDQETQYF,TGTGCCAGCAGCCCGGGGCCGGACCAAGAGACCCAGTACTTC
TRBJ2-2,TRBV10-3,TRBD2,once,CAISESSRGGAGTGELFF,TGTGCCATCAGTGAGTCGAGTCGCGGGGGGGCTGGAACCGGGGAGCTGTTTTTT
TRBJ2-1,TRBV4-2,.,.,CASSPSESNEQFF,TGTGCCAGCAGCCCCTCGGAGTCGAATGAGCAGTTCTTC
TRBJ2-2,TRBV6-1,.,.,CASSEAPGVGTGELFF,TGTGCCAGCAGTGAAGCACCGGGAGTGGGCACCGGGGAGCTGTTTTTT
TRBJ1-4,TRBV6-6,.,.,CASIRQEDEKLFF,TGTGCCAGCATCAGACAAGAGGATGAAAAACTGTTTTTT
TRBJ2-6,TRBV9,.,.,CASSVERPGANVLTF,TGTGCCAGCAGCGTAGAGAGGCCTGGGGCCAACGTCCTGACTTTC
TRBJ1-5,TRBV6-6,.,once,CASRSTGKSNQPQHF,TGTGCCAGCAGAAGTACAGGAAAGAGCAATCAGCCCCAGCATTTT
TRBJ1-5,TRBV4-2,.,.,CASSHRQDSNQPQHF,TGTGCCAGCAGCCACAGACAGGATAGCAATCAGCCCCAGCATTTT
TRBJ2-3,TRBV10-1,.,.,CASSDFGDTQYF,TGCGCCAGCAGTGATTTCGGAGATACGCAGTATTTT
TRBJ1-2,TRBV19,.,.,CASSIGQSNYGYTF,TGTGCCAGTAGTATCGGACAGAGTAACTATGGCTACACCTTC
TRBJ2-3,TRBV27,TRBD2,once,CASSLGPITSGGNTDTQYF,TGTGCCAGCAGTTTAGGACCCATCACTAGCGGGGGCAACACAGATACGCAGTATTTT
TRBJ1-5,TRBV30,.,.,CAWNDGSNQPQHF,TGTGCCTGGAACGACGGTAGCAATCAGCCCCAGCATTTT
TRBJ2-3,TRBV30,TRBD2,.,CAWASGGNADTQYF,TGTGCCTGGGCGAGCGGGGGGAACGCAGATACGCAGTATTTT
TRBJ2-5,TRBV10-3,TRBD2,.,CAIGLAGTEGTQYF,TGTGCCATTGGACTAGCGGGGACGGAGGGGACCCAGTACTTC
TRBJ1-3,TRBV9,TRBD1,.,CASSVGDRGRGNTIYF,TGTGCCAGCAGCGTAGGGGACAGGGGAAGGGGAAACACCATATATTTT
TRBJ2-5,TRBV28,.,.,CASSLDTPQETQYF,TGTGCCAGCAGTCTCGATACTCCCCAGGAGACCCAGTACTTC
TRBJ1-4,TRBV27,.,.,CASSLPETAFSIEKLFF,TGTGCCAGCAGTTTACCCGAGACCGCCTTTTCGATAGAAAAACTGTTTTTT
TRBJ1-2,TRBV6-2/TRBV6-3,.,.,CASSSAAGNYGYTF,TGTGCCAGCAGTTCAGCCGCAGGGAACTATGGCTACACCTTC
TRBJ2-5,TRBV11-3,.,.,CASSLVGRETQYF,TGTGCCAGCAGCTTAGTCGGACGAGAGACCCAGTACTTC
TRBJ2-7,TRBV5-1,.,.,CASSLARGAGYEQYF,TGCGCCAGCAGCTTGGCCCGGGGGGCGGGCTACGAGCAGTACTTC
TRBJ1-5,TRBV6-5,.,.,CASSPDTYSNQPQHF,TGTGCCAGCAGCCCCGACACCTATAGCAATCAGCCCCAGCATTTT
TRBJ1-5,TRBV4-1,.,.,CASSQFIGHSNQPQHF,TGCGCCAGCAGCCAATTTATAGGGCATAGCAATCAGCCCCAGCATTTT
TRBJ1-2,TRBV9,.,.,CASSVAEGNLYGYTF,TGTGCCAGCAGCGTAGCGGAGGGGAATCTCTATGGCTACACCTTC
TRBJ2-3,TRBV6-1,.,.,CASSESARGQYF,TGTGCCAGCAGTGAATCAGCCAGGGGGCAGTATTTT
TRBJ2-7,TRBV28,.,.,CASSLTPQGPYEQYF,TGTGCCAGCAGTCTAACCCCACAGGGTCCCTACGAGCAGTACTTC
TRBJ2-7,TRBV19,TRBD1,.,CASRPTGGLYEQYF,TGTGCCAGCAGGCCCACAGGGGGCCTTTACGAGCAGTACTTC
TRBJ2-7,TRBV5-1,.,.,CASSLVGQPYEQYF,TGCGCCAGCAGCCTGGTTGGACAGCCCTACGAGCAGTACTTC
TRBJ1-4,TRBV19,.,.,CASSTQHSTNEKLFF,TGTGCCAGTAGTACCCAGCATTCAACTAATGAAAAACTGTTTTTT